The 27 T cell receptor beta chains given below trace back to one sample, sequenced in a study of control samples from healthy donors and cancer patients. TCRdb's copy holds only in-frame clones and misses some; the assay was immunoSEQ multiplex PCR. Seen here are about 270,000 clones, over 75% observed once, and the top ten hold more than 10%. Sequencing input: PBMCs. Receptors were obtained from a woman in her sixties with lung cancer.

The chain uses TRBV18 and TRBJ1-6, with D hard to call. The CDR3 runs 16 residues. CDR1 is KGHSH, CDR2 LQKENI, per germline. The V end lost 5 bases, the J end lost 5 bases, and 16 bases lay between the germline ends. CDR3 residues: CASSLDPGVNNSPLHF. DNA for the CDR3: TGTGCCAGCTCATTAGATCCAGGAGTGAATAATTCACCCCTCCACTTT. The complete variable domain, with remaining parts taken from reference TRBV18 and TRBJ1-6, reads NAGVMQNPRHLVRRRGQEARLRCSPMKGHSHVYWYRQLPEEGLKFMVYLQKENIIDESGMPKERFSAEFPKEGPSILRIQQVVRGDSAAYFCASSLDPGVNNSPLHFGNGTRLTVT.

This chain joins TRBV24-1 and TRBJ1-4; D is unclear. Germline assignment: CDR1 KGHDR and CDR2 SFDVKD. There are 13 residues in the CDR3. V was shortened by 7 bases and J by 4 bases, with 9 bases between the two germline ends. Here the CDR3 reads CATSPGINEKLFF. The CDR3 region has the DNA TGTGCCACCAGCCCGGGGATTAATGAAAAACTGTTTTTT.

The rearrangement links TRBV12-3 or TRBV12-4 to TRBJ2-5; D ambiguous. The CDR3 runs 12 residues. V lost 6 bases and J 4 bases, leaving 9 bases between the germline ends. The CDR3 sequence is CASRNLGETQYF. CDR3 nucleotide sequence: TGTGCCAGCAGAAACCTAGGAGAGACCCAGTACTTC.

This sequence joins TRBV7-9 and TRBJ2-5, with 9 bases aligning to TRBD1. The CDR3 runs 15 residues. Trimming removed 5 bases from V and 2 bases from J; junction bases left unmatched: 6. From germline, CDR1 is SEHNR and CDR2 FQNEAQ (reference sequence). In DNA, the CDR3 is TGTGCCAGCAGCCCGGGACAGGGAAGACAAGAGACCCAGTACTTC. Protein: CASSPGQGRQETQYF.

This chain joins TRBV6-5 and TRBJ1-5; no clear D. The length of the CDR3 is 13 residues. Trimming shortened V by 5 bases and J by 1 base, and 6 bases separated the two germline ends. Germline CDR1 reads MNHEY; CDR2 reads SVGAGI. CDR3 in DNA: TGTGCCAGCAGTCCAAAAAGCAATCAGCCCCAGCATTTT. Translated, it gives CASSPKSNQPQHF.

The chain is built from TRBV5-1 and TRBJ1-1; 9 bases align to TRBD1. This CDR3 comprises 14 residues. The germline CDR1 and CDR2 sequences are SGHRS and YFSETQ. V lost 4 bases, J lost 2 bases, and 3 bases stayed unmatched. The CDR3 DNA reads TGCGCCAGCAGCGTACAGGGGGCAAACACTGAAGCTTTCTTT. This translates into CASSVQGANTEAFF.

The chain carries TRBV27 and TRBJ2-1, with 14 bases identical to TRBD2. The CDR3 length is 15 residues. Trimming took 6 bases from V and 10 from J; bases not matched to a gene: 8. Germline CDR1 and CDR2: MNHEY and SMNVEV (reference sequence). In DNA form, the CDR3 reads TGTGCCAGCAGGACGCTGGGACTAGCGGGAGACGAGCAGTTCTTC. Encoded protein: CASRTLGLAGDEQFF.

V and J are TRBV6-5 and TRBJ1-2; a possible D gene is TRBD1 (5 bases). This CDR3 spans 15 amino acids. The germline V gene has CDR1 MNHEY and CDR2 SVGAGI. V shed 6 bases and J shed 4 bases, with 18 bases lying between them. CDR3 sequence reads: CASSAWGSYLYGYTF. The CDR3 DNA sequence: TGTGCCAGCAGCGCGTGGGGGAGTTACCTCTATGGCTACACCTTC.

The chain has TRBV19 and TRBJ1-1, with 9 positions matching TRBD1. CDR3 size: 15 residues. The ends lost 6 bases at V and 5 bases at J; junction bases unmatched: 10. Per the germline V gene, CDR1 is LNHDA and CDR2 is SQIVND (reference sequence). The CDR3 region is CASSWTGARRTEAFF. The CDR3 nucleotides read TGTGCCAGTAGCTGGACAGGGGCGCGGAGGACTGAAGCTTTCTTT.

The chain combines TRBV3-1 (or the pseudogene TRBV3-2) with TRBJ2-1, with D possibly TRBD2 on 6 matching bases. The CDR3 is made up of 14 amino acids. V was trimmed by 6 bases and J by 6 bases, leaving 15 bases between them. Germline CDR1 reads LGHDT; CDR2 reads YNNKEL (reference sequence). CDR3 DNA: TGTGCCAGCAGTCCGGGGGTCTCTATCAATGAGCAGTTCTTC. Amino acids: CASSPGVSINEQFF.

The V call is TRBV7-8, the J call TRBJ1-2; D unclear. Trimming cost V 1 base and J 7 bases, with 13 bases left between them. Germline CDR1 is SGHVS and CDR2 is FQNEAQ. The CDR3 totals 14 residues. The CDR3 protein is CASSLGMGPGGYTF. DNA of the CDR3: TGTGCCAGCAGCTTAGGGATGGGCCCCGGTGGCTACACCTTC.

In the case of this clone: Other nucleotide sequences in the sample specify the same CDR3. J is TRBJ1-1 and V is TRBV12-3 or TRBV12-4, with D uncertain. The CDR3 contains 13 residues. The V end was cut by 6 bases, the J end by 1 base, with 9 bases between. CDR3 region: CASSLFPNTEAFF. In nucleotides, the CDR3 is TGTGCCAGCAGCCTCTTTCCGAACACTGAAGCTTTCTTT.

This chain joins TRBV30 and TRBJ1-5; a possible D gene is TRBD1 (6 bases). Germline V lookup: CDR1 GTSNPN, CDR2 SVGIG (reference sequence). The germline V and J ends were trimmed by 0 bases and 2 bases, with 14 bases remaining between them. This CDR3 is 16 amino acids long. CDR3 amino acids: CAWSVIQGGRNQPQHF. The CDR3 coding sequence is TGTGCCTGGAGTGTAATACAGGGCGGTCGCAATCAGCCCCAGCATTTT.

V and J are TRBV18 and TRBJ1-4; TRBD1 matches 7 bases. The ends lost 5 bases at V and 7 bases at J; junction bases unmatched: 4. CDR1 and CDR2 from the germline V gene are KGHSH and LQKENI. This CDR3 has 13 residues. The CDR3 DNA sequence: TGTGCCAGCTCAACGGGACAGACTGAAAAACTGTTTTTT. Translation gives CASSTGQTEKLFF.

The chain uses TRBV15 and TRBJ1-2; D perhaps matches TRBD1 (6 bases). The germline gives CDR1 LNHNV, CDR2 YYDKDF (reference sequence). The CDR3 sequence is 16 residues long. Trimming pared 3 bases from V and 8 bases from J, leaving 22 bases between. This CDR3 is CATSRGRLQGQEGYTF. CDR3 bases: TGTGCCACCAGCAGGGGAAGACTACAGGGTCAAGAGGGCTACACCTTC.

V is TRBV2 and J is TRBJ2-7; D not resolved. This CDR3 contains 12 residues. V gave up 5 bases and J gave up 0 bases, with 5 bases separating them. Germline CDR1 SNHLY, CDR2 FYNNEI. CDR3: CASSLSSYEQYF. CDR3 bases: TGTGCCAGCAGTTTAAGCTCCTACGAGCAGTACTTC.

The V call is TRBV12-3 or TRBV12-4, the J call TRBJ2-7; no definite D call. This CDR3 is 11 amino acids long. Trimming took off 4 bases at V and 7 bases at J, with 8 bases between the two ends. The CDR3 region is CASSYGREQYF. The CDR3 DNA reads TGTGCCAGCAGTTACGGGCGAGAGCAGTACTTC.

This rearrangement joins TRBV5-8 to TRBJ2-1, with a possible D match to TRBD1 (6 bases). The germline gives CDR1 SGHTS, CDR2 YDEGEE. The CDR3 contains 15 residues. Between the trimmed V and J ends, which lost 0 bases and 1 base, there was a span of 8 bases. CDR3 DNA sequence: TGTGCCAGCAGCTTGGAGGACAGATCCTACAATGAGCAGTTCTTC. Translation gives CASSLEDRSYNEQFF.

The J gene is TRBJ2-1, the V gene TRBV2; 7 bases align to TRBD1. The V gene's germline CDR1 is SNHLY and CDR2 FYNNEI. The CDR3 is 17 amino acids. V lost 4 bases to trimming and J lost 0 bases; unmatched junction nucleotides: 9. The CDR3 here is CASSVRGPPSSYNEQFF. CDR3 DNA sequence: TGTGCCAGCAGTGTGAGGGGGCCCCCGAGCTCCTACAATGAGCAGTTCTTC. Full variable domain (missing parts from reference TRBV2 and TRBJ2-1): EPEVTQTPSHQVTQMGQEVILRCVPISNHLYFYWYRQILGQKVEFLVSFYNNEISEKSEIFDDQFSVERPDGSNFTLKIRSTKLEDSAMYFCASSVRGPPSSYNEQFFGPGTRLTVL.

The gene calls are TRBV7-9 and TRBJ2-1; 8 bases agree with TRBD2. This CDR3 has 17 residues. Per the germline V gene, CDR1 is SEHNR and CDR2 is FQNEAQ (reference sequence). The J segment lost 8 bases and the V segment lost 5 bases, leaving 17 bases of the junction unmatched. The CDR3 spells CASSLREAAGVYHEQFF. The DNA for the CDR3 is TGTGCCAGCAGCCTACGGGAGGCAGCGGGAGTGTACCATGAGCAGTTCTTC.

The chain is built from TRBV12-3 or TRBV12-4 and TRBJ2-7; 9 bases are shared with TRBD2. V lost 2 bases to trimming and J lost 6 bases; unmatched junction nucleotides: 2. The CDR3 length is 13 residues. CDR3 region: CASSLNSGGEQYF. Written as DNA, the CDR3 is TGTGCCAGCAGTTTAAATAGCGGGGGCGAGCAGTACTTC.

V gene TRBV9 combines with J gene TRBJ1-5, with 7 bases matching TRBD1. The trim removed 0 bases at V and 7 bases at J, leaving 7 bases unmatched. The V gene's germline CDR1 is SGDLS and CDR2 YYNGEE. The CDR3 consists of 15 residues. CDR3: CASSVETGKGQPQHF. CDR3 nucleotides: TGTGCCAGCAGCGTAGAGACAGGGAAGGGGCAGCCCCAGCATTTT.

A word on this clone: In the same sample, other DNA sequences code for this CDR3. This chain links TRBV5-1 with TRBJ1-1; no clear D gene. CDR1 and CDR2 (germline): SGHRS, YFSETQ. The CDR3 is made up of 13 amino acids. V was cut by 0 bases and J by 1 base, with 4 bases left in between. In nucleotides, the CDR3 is TGCGCCAGCAGCTTGGATTCGAACACTGAAGCTTTCTTT. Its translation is CASSLDSNTEAFF.

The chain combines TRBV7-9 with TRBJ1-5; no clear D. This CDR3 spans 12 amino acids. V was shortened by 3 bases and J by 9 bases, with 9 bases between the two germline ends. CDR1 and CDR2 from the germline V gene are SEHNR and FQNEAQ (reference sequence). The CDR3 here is CASSLWARPQHF. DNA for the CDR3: TGTGCCAGCAGCTTGTGGGCCCGGCCCCAGCATTTT.

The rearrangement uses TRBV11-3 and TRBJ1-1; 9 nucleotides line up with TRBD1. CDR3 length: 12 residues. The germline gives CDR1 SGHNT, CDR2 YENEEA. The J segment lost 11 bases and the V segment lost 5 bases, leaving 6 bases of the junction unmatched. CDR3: CASSAGQGTAFF. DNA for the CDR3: TGTGCCAGCAGCGCGGGACAGGGAACCGCTTTCTTT.

The DNA of the CDR3 is TGTGCCAGCAGCGTAGCTGGGGCTACCTACAATGAGCAGTTCTTC. It encodes CASSVAGATYNEQFF. The rearrangement uses TRBV9 and TRBJ2-1; D is possibly TRBD1 (5 bases). Trimming took 0 bases from V and 2 from J, leaving 9 bases between them. The CDR3 extends over 15 amino acids. Germline CDR1 is SGDLS and CDR2 is YYNGEE.

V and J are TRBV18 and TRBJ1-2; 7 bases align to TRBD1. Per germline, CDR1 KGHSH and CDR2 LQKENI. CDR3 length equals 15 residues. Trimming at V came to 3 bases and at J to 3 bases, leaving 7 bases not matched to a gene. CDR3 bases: TGTGCCAGCTCACCGACACGAGGGGGCGACTATGGCTACACCTTC. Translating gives CASSPTRGGDYGYTF.